This entry describes one T cell receptor (beta chain). The sample belongs to a study of blood T cell repertoires in COVID-19. Background on the study: Collection of acute and convalescent COVID-19 samples took place in the United States, Italy and Spain. PBMCs, B-cell-depleted T cells, or T cells provided the cDNA or gDNA that made up the material.

Per the study methods: Researchers report that nucleated cell counts were estimated from reference gene primer amplification. Using immunoSEQ multiplex PCR, the repertoire was profiled, and TCRdb retains in-frame clones only, with some absent. V, J and clone size derive from that table, while D and trimming were established from the DNA sequence. The sample has nearly 45,000 clones; 85% to 90% are singletons. Seattle patient enrollment occurred during active infection, with longitudinal follow-up thereafter. Trimming removed 7 bases from V and 5 bases from J, with 17 bases in between. From germline, CDR1 is LNHDA and CDR2 SQIVND (reference sequence). This CDR3 has 14 residues.

J is TRBJ1-1 and V is TRBV19, with D perhaps matching TRBD1 (6 bases). Sequenced material: peripheral blood. The sequence came from a middle-aged man with COVID-19, enrolled during active disease. CDR3 in amino acids: CASTQQGSMTEAFF. CDR3 DNA sequence: TGTGCCAGTACCCAGCAGGGGTCGATGACTGAAGCTTTCTTT.